This TCR beta chain appears in the sequencing data of a study of cytomegalovirus exposure and HLA in healthy donors. For the study at large: Early release data held approximately 81 million unique TCRs from HLA-typed donors.

Trimming pared 0 bases from V and 1 base from J, leaving 4 bases between. In germline, CDR1 is SGHTS, CDR2 YDEGEE. The CDR3 contains 14 residues. Overall study results and limits: Cytomegalovirus-associated TCR beta chains were listed, numbering over 150.

On this clone: Its cognate antigen is unknown.

13 Jbeta primers and 60 Vbeta primers were used for the PCR. Sequencing was performed with immunoSEQ multiplex PCR; in TCRdb, only in-frame clones are kept and a portion is missing. The profile shows over 80,000 clones, about 83% of them singletons. The sample consisted of PBMCs. The source of this sequence is a man in his 60s in good health and CMV-seropositive. The genes are TRBV5-8 and TRBJ2-2; D uncertain. The CDR3 nucleotides are TGTGCCAGCAGCTTGGTTCAGAACACCGGGGAGCTGTTTTTT. Protein sequence: CASSLVQNTGELFF.